Listed below are T cell receptor beta chains from one sample, sequenced in a study of blood T cell repertoires in COVID-19. The assay was immunoSEQ multiplex PCR, and TCRdb's table has in-frame clones only and misses some. Among approximately 450,000 clones, approximately 90% were seen once, and the ten largest hold about 2.1%. Specimen: PBMCs or T cells enriched from blood (not recorded which). The receptors originated from a woman aged 18-29 years with acute COVID-19. CDR3s include the opening cysteine and the closing phenylalanine or tryptophan. The D gene is left open where the match is weak. The size of a clone is reported for some rows only, either as once, few or many, or as a class for expanded clones.

V gene,clone size,J gene,D gene,CDR3 DNA,CDR3 protein
TRBV7-2,few,TRBJ1-3,.,TGTGCCAGCACCCCCCTCGGGTGGGGAAACACCATATATTTT,CASTPLGWGNTIYF
TRBV19,.,TRBJ2-3,TRBD1,TGTGCCAGTAGTAGGAGGACAGGTAGCACAGATACGCAGTATTTT,CASSRRTGSTDTQYF
TRBV27,.,TRBJ2-4,.,TGTGCCAGCAAACCCGGAGGAGGTTTAGCCAAAAACATTCAGTACTTC,CASKPGGGLAKNIQYF
TRBV29-1,once,TRBJ2-6,.,TGCAGCGTTGGTGCTACAGCCGTTAAAGGGGCCAACGTCCTGACTTTC,CSVGATAVKGANVLTF
TRBV30,.,TRBJ1-5,.,TGTGCCTGGAGTGCCGCCGGGGGGCGGACTAGCAATCAGCCCCAGCATTTT,CAWSAAGGRTSNQPQHF
TRBV25-1,.,TRBJ2-1,TRBD1,TGTGCCAGCAGTGAATTGCAGGGGGCACGGTTCTTC,CASSELQGARFF
TRBV6-5,.,TRBJ1-1,TRBD1,TGTGCCAGCATTTCCGGGACAGGGTCGGCTTTCTTT,CASISGTGSAFF
TRBV7-9,few,TRBJ1-2,TRBD1,TGTGCCAGCAGCTCACCCCGCAGGGGGCCTAACTATGGCTACACCTTC,CASSSPRRGPNYGYTF
TRBV5-8,.,TRBJ2-7,TRBD1,TGTGCCAGCAACAAGGCGGCGATGGCAGGGGGCTTTTACGAGCAGTACTTC,CASNKAAMAGGFYEQYF
TRBV18,.,TRBJ1-1,TRBD1,TGTGCCAGCTCACCAGGGACAGGACGAACTGAAGCTTTCTTT,CASSPGTGRTEAFF
TRBV6-5,.,TRBJ2-2,.,TGTGCCAGCAGTACGACTTACACCGGGGAGCTGTTTTTT,CASSTTYTGELFF
TRBV25-1,.,TRBJ2-7,TRBD2,TGTGCCAGCAGTGAACCTAGCGGATCTTCCTTCGAGCAGTACTTC,CASSEPSGSSFEQYF
TRBV30,.,TRBJ1-2,.,TGTGCCTGGAGTGTACCAGAGACAGGTTCCTATGGCTACACCTTC,CAWSVPETGSYGYTF
TRBV7-9,.,TRBJ1-1,.,TGTGCCAGCGGACCAGGGGCCGCTGAAGCTTTCTTT,CASGPGAAEAFF
TRBV28,once,TRBJ2-5,.,TGTGCCAGCAGTTCACACATTACTAGAACCGAGACCCAGTACTTC,CASSSHITRTETQYF
TRBV6-1,.,TRBJ1-5,.,TGTGCCAGCAGTGAATCGCGCGGCGCCAATCAGCCCCAGCATTTT,CASSESRGANQPQHF
TRBV5-1,.,TRBJ1-6,TRBD1,TGCGCCAGCAGCCCGGGGACAGTGGATTCACCCCTCCACTTT,CASSPGTVDSPLHF
TRBV27,.,TRBJ2-7,TRBD1,TGTGCCAGCAGTTTATCAACCCCGGACAGGACCTACGAGCAGTACTTC,CASSLSTPDRTYEQYF
TRBV7-2,.,TRBJ2-7,TRBD1,TGTGCCAGCAGCTTATGGGTGGGACAGACCCCCCACGAGCAGTACTTC,CASSLWVGQTPHEQYF
TRBV5-1,.,TRBJ1-6,TRBD1,TGCGCCAGCAGCAAAAATACCGGGACAGGGGGCGTATCACCCCTCCACTTT,CASSKNTGTGGVSPLHF
TRBV6-5,once,TRBJ1-5,.,TGTGCCAGCAGTTCCGACAAATATAGCAATCAGCCCCAGCATTTT,CASSSDKYSNQPQHF
TRBV9,.,TRBJ2-2,.,TGTGCCAGCAGCGTAGGGGGCGGGACCTGGGCCGGGGAGCTGTTTTTT,CASSVGGGTWAGELFF
TRBV19,.,TRBJ2-7,.,TGTGCCAGTAGCCAAGCGGAATTCTACGAGCAGTACTTC,CASSQAEFYEQYF
TRBV28,.,TRBJ2-3,.,TGTGCCAGCAGTTTATCTTTCACAGATACGCAGTATTTT,CASSLSFTDTQYF
TRBV2,.,TRBJ2-5,TRBD2,TGTGCCAGCAGTGTATTAACTAGCGGGGGATTAGAGACCCAGTACTTC,CASSVLTSGGLETQYF
TRBV2,once,TRBJ2-3,.,TGTGCCAGCTCCCGGGAAAACTCAAATACGCAGTATTTT,CASSRENSNTQYF
TRBV14,.,TRBJ1-4,TRBD1,TGTGCCAGCAGCGCAAGACAGGGGGCGAGGGAAAAACTGTTTTTT,CASSARQGAREKLFF
TRBV18,once,TRBJ1-1,.,TGTGCCAGCTCTTACACCGTGGGGGGATTGAACACTGAAGCTTTCTTT,CASSYTVGGLNTEAFF
TRBV6-5,.,TRBJ2-3,.,TGTGCCAGCAGTCGCGGGCCGTTCACAGATACGCAGTATTTT,CASSRGPFTDTQYF
TRBV11-2,.,TRBJ2-2,TRBD1,TGTGCCAGCAGCCAGGACAGGGGAGTATACACCGGGGAGCTGTTTTTT,CASSQDRGVYTGELFF
TRBV7-2,.,TRBJ1-6,.,TGTGCCAGCAGCTTAGTTCGGGGAGTTAATTCACCCCTCCACTTT,CASSLVRGVNSPLHF
TRBV18,.,TRBJ2-7,.,TGTGCCAGCTCACCAAGAGACAGGTTGGCCGAGCAGTACTTC,CASSPRDRLAEQYF
TRBV6-2/TRBV6-3,.,TRBJ2-7,TRBD2,TGTGCCAGCAGTTATGACGGGGGGTCGACCTACGAGCAGTACTTC,CASSYDGGSTYEQYF
TRBV4-2,.,TRBJ2-7,TRBD2,TGTGCCAGCAGCCAGGAAGCGGGAACCTACGAGCAGTACTTC,CASSQEAGTYEQYF
TRBV7-9,.,TRBJ1-5,.,TGTGCCAGCCAGGGTTCGGGCAATCAGCCCCAGCATTTT,CASQGSGNQPQHF
TRBV5-1,.,TRBJ1-6,TRBD1,TGCGCCAGCAGCCTTGAGACAGGGGATAATAATTCACCCCTCCACTTT,CASSLETGDNNSPLHF
TRBV7-3,once,TRBJ1-5,.,TGTGCCAGCAGCTTAAATGGGCCCGAGACAGACAATCAGCCCCAGCATTTT,CASSLNGPETDNQPQHF
TRBV2,.,TRBJ2-5,.,TGTGCCAGCAGTGACGAAGAGACCCAGTACTTC,CASSDEETQYF
TRBV7-3,once,TRBJ2-2,TRBD2,TGTGCCAGCAGCTCTCTGACTAGCGGGTCCGGGGAGCTGTTTTTT,CASSSLTSGSGELFF
TRBV5-1,few,TRBJ1-2,TRBD1,TGCGCCAGCAGCGCGGACAGGGTTGACTATGGCTACACCTTC,CASSADRVDYGYTF
TRBV11-2,.,TRBJ2-1,TRBD1,TGTGCCACCCCGGGGACAGGGGGGAATGAGCAGTTCTTC,CATPGTGGNEQFF
TRBV30,.,TRBJ2-3,TRBD1,TGTGCCTGGAGACAGGGGCTCTTTAGCACAGATACGCAGTATTTT,CAWRQGLFSTDTQYF
TRBV19,.,TRBJ2-1,TRBD2,TGTGCCAGTAGCCGAAGCGGGGGGGCTTACAATGAGCAGTTCTTC,CASSRSGGAYNEQFF
TRBV5-1,few,TRBJ1-3,.,TGCGCCAGCAGCCTAGGATCTGGAAACACCATATATTTT,CASSLGSGNTIYF
TRBV3-1/TRBV3-2,once,TRBJ1-3,.,TGTGCCAGCAGCCCCCGGGAGCGCGGAAACACCATATATTTT,CASSPRERGNTIYF
TRBV6-5,.,TRBJ2-7,.,TGTGCCAGCAGTTACTCGGACAGTGCTTCCTACGAGCAGTACTTC,CASSYSDSASYEQYF
TRBV2,once,TRBJ2-3,.,TGTGCCAGCAGTGAATCGGGGGCGGGGGTGTTGCAGGGAGATACGCAGTATTTT,CASSESGAGVLQGDTQYF